The 5 T cell receptor beta chains below were found in one sample sequenced in a study of blood T cell repertoires in COVID-19 (dated by TCRdb to 2018 to 2020). Libraries were constructed by the immunoSEQ multiplex PCR assay. TCRdb holds this immuneACCESS table with in-frame rearrangements only. Some clones are missing; in checked studies, unresolved V genes explain under half, and the rest has no known cause. Within this sample are tens of thousands of clones, with about 85% of them counted one time only. The top ten hold roughly a tenth of the sample. The sample taken for sequencing was peripheral blood. The receptor set was obtained from a human donor in a cohort sampled during active COVID-19.

The chain is built from TRBV6-2 or TRBV6-3 and TRBJ2-1; 13 bases align to TRBD2. The CDR3 is made up of 15 amino acids. J was trimmed by 8 bases and V by 5 bases; bases with no gene match: 6. Germline CDR1 reads MNHEY; CDR2 reads SVGEGT. The CDR3: CASSQTSGRQDEQFF. For the CDR3, the DNA is TGTGCCAGCAGTCAGACTAGCGGGAGGCAGGATGAGCAGTTCTTC.

The chain joins TRBV5-4 to TRBJ2-2; 7 nucleotides agree with TRBD2. J gave up 1 base and V 2 bases, and 2 bases lay outside the gene matches. Germline-derived CDR1 and CDR2 are SGHNT and YYREEE (reference sequence). The CDR3 covers 15 residues. The DNA of the CDR3 is TGTGCCAGCAGCTTTAGCGGGTGGAACACCGGGGAGCTGTTTTTT. Residues: CASSFSGWNTGELFF.

A single count supports this clone. This rearrangement joins TRBV3-1 (or the pseudogene TRBV3-2) to TRBJ2-1; 8 positions agree with TRBD1. The V segment lost 11 bases and the J segment 2 bases; nucleotides outside the gene matches: 8. CDR3 size: 14 residues. From germline, CDR1 is LGHDT and CDR2 YNNKEL (reference sequence). In DNA form, the CDR3 reads TGTGCCTGCAACAGACAGGGGACCTACAATGAGCAGTTCTTC. Protein product: CACNRQGTYNEQFF.

The chain uses TRBV29-1 and TRBJ2-5; no clear D. The V and J ends lost 0 bases and 4 bases respectively, with 6 bases between them. From germline, CDR1 is SQVTM and CDR2 ANQGSEA. The CDR3 runs to 12 residues. Written as DNA, the CDR3 is TGCAGCGTTGAAGATCTAGGAGAGACCCAGTACTTC. It codes for CSVEDLGETQYF.

The genes are TRBV5-4 and TRBJ2-3; TRBD2 might be the D (5 bases). The CDR3 consists of 14 residues. Germline CDR1 SGHNT, CDR2 YYREEE (reference sequence). V lost 6 bases and J lost 7, with 18 bases in between. The CDR3, as DNA: TGTGCCAGCAAGGGCGACTACCTCAGGAATACGCAGTATTTT. Its protein is CASKGDYLRNTQYF.